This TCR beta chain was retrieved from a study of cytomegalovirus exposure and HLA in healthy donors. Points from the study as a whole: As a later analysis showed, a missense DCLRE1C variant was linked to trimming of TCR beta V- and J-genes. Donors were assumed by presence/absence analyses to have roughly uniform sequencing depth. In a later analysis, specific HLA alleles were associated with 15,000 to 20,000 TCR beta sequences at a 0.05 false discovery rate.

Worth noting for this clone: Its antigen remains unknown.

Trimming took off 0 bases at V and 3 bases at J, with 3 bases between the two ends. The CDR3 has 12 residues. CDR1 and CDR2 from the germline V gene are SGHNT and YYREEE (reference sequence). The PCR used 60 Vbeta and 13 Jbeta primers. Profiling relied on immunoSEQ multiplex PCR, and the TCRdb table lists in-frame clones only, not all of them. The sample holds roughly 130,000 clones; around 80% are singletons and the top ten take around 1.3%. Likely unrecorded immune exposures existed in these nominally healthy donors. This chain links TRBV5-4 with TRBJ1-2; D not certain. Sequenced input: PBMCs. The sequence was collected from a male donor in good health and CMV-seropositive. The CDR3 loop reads CASSLEHYGYTF. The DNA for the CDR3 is TGTGCCAGCAGCTTGGAGCACTATGGCTACACCTTC.